This T cell receptor (beta chain) was found in a study of T cells in tuberculosis. Study conclusions and caveats: Cases with active tuberculosis were adults, while controls were adolescents.

This clone appeared a single time. The antigen remains unidentified. The CDR3 totals 16 residues. V gave up 4 bases and J gave up 4 bases; unmatched junction bases: 8. Germline values: CDR1 MNHNS, CDR2 SASEGT. Clones were sequenced by immunoSEQ multiplex PCR, and TCRdb holds only the in-frame ones, with some missing. This sample has about 34,000 clones; around 97% occur once, and the top ten carry roughly 6%. The sequenced material came from PBMCs. This receptor was taken from a donor aged 5 to 30 with latent tuberculosis or without tuberculosis infection. The chain uses TRBV6-1 and TRBJ2-1; 9 nucleotides align to TRBD1. The CDR3 nucleotides read TGTGCCAGCAGTGCACCGGGACAGGGCCCATACAATGAGCAGTTCTTC. It codes for CASSAPGQGPYNEQFF.